This TCR beta chain is from a study of blood T cell repertoires in COVID-19. At the level of the study: The study drew acute and convalescent COVID-19 samples from the United States, Italy and Spain. PBMCs, B-cell-depleted T cells, or T cells provided the cDNA or gDNA that made up the material.

Per germline, CDR1 LGHDT and CDR2 YNNKEL (reference sequence). V lost 9 bases to trimming and J lost 7 bases; unmatched junction nucleotides: 18. CDR3 length: 16 amino acids. What the recovered Cohort 3 donors had was two negative PCRs, clearance, or symptom resolution. Methods used by the authors: Amplification of reference gene primers was used by the study to estimate nucleated cell counts. The method was immunoSEQ multiplex PCR; TCRdb's version includes in-frame clones alone and lacks a portion of them. That table furnishes V, J and clone size, whereas the DNA furnished D and trimming. The repertoire holds almost 500,000 clones, around nine tenths seen once, with approximately 8% in the top ten. This clone appeared once.

Sequenced material: PBMCs or T cells enriched from blood (not recorded which). This chain links TRBV3-1 (or the pseudogene TRBV3-2) with TRBJ2-1; 7 bases are a match to TRBD2. The clonotype was recovered from a woman aged 60-75 years who had recovered from COVID-19. The DNA for the CDR3 is TGTGCCAGACACTTGACAAGCGGGGAGGTTTGTAATGAGCAGTTCTTC. It codes for CARHLTSGEVCNEQFF.